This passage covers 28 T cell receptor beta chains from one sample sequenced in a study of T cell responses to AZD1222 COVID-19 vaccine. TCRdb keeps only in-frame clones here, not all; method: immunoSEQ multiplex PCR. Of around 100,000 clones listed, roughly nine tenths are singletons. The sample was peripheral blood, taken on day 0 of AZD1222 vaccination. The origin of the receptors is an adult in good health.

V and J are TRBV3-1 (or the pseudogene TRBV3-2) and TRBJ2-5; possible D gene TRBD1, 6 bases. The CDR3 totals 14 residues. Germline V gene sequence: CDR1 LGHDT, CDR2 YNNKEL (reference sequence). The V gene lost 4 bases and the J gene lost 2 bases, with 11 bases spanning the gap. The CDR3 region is CASSLQDRQETQYF. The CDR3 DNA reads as TGTGCCAGCAGCCTACAGGACAGACAAGAGACCCAGTACTTC.

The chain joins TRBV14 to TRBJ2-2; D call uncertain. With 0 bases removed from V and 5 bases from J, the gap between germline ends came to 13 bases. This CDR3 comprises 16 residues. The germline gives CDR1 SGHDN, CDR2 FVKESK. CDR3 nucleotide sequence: TGTGCCAGCAGCCAAGAACCCAACTACCAGACCGGGGAGCTGTTTTTT. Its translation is CASSQEPNYQTGELFF.

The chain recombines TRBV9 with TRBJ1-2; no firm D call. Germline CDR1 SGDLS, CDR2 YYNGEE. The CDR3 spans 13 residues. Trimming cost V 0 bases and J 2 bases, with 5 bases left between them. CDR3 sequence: CASSVGQNYGYTF. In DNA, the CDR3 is TGTGCCAGCAGCGTAGGGCAGAACTATGGCTACACCTTC.

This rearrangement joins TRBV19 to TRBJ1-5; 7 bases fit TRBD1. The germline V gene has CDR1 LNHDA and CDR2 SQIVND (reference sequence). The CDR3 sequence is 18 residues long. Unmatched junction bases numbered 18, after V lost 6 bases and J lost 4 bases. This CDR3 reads CASRLTGYGTLGNQPQHF. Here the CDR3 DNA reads TGTGCCAGTAGACTGACAGGGTATGGGACACTTGGAAATCAGCCCCAGCATTTT.

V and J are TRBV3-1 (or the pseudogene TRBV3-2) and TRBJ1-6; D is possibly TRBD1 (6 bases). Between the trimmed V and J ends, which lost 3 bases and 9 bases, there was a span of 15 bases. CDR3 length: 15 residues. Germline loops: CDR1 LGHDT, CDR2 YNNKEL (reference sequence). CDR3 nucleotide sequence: TGTGCCAGCAGCCAGGGGGCAGGGAGGGCTTCACCCCTCCACTTT. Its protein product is CASSQGAGRASPLHF.

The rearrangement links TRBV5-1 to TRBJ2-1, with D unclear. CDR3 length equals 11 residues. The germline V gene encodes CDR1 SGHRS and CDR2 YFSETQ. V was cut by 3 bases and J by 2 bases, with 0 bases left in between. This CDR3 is CASSSYNEQFF. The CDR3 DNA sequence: TGCGCCAGCAGCTCCTACAATGAGCAGTTCTTC.

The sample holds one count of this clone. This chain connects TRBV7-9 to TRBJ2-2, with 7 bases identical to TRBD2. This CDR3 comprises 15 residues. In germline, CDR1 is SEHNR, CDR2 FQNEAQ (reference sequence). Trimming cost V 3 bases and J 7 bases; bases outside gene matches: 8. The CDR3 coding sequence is TGTGCCAGCAGCTTGGTGCCTACTAGCGTCGGGGAGCTGTTTTTT. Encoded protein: CASSLVPTSVGELFF.

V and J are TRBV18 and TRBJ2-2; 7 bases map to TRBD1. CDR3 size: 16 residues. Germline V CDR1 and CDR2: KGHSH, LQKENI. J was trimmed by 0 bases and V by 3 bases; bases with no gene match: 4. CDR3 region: CASSPLGQTNTGELFF. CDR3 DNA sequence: TGTGCCAGCTCACCGCTGGGACAGACGAACACCGGGGAGCTGTTTTTT.

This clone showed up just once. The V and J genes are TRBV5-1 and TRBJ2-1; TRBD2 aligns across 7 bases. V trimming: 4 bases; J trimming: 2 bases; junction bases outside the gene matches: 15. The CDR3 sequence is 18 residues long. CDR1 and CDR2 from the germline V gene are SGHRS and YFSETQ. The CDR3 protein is CASSTHHLAGDTYNEQFF. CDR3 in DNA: TGCGCCAGCAGCACACACCACCTGGCGGGAGACACCTACAATGAGCAGTTCTTC.

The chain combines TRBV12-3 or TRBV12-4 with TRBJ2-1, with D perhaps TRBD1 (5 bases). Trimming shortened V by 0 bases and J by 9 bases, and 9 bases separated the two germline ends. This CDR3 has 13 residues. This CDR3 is CASSLAVRGEQFF. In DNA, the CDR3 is TGTGCCAGCAGTTTAGCGGTAAGGGGTGAGCAGTTCTTC.

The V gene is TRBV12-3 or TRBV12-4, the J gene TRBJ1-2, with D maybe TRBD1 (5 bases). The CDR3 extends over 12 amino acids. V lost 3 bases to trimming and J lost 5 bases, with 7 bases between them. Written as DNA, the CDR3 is TGTGCCAGCAGTTTCGCAGGGTATGGCTACACCTTC. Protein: CASSFAGYGYTF.

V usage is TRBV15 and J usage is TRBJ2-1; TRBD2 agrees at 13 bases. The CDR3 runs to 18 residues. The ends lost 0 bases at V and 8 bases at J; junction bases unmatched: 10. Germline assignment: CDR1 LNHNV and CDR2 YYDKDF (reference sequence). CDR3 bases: TGTGCCACCAGCAGAGATCGGGCACTAGCGGGGGGGCCAGATGAGCAGTTCTTC. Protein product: CATSRDRALAGGPDEQFF.

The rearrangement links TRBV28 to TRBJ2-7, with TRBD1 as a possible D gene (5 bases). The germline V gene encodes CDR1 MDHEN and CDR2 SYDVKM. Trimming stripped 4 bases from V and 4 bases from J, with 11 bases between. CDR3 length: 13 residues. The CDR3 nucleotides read TGTGCCAGCAGTTGGGGCGCCGGTTACGAGCAGTACTTC. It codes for CASSWGAGYEQYF.

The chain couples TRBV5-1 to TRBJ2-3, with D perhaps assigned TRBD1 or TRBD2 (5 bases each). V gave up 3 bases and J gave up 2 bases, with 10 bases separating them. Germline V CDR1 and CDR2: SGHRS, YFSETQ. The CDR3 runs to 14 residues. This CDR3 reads CASSWGTTTDTQYF. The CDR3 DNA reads TGCGCCAGCAGCTGGGGGACCACCACAGATACGCAGTATTTT. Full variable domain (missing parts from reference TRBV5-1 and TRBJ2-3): KAGVTQTPRYLIKTRGQQVTLSCSPISGHRSVSWYQQTPGQGLQFLFEYFSETQRNKGNFPGRFSGRQFSNSRSEMNVSTLELGDSALYLCASSWGTTTDTQYFGPGTRLTVL.

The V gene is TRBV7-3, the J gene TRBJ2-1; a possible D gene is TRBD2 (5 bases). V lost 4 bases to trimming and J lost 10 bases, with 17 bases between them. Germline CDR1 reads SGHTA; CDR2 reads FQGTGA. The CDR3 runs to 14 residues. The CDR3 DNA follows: TGTGCCAGCAGCTCCGGACTGAATATTGGGGAGCAGTTCTTC. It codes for CASSSGLNIGEQFF. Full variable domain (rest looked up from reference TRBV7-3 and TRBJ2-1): GAGVSQTPSNKVTEKGKYVELRCDPISGHTALYWYRQSLGQGPEFLIYFQGTGAADDSGLPNDRFFAVRPEGSVSTLKIQRTERGDSAVYLCASSSGLNIGEQFFGPGTRLTVL.

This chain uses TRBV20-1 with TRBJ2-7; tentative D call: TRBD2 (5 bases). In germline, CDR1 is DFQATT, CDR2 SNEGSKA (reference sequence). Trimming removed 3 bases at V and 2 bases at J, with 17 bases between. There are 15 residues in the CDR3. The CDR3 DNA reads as TGCAGTGCTAGTGCGCAAGAGGGTGCTACCTACGAGCAGTACTTC. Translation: CSASAQEGATYEQYF.

Written as DNA, the CDR3 is TGTGCCAGCAGCTTGGGCGGCGTAAACACCGGGGAGCTGTTTTTT. Its protein product is CASSLGGVNTGELFF. The chain employs TRBV5-4 and TRBJ2-2; no clear D. The CDR3 contains 15 residues. Germline-derived CDR1 and CDR2 are SGHNT and YYREEE (reference sequence). V was pared by 0 bases and J by 2 bases, with 8 bases between.

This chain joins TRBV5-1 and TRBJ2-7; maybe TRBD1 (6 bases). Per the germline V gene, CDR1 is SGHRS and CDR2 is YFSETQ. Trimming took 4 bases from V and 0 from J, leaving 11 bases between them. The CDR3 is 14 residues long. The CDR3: CASSRRTASYEQYF. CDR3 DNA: TGCGCCAGCAGCCGGAGGACAGCCTCCTACGAGCAGTACTTC.

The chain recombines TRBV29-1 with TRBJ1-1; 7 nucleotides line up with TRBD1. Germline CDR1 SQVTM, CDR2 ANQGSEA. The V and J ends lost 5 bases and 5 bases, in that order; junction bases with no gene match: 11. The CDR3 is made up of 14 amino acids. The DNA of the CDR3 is TGCAGCGTTAAGGGGACAGCTGAATCTACTGAAGCTTTCTTT. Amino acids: CSVKGTAESTEAFF.

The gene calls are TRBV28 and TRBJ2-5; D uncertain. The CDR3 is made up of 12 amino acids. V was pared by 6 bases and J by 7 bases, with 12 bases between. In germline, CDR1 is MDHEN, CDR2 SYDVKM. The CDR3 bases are TGTGCCAGCAGGGAGACCTTAGGGACCCAGTACTTC. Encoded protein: CASRETLGTQYF.

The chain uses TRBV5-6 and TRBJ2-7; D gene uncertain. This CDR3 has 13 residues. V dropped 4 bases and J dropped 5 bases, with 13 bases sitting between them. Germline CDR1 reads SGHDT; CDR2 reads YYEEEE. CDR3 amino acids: CASSPGITDEQYF. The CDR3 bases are TGTGCCAGCAGCCCTGGTATCACCGACGAGCAGTACTTC.

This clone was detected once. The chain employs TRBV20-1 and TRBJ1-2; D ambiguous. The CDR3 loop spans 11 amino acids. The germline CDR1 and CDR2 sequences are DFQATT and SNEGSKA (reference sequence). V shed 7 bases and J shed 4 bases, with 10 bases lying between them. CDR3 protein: CSGRDPYGYTF. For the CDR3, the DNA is TGCAGTGGTAGGGATCCCTATGGCTACACCTTC.

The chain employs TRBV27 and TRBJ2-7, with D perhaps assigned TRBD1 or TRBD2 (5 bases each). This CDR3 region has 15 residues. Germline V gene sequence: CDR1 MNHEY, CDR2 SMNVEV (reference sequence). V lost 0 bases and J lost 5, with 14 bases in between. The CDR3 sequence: CASSLSGTYGDEQYF. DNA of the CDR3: TGTGCCAGCAGTTTATCAGGGACCTACGGCGACGAGCAGTACTTC.

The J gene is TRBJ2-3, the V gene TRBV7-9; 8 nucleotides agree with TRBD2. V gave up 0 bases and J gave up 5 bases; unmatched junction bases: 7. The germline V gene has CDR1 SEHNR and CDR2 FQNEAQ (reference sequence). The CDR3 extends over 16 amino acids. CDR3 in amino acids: CASSLALGREVDTQYF. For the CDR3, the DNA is TGTGCCAGCAGCTTAGCCTTGGGGCGGGAGGTAGATACGCAGTATTTT.

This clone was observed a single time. Here the CDR3 reads CASSEDRGTYNEQFF. CDR3 in DNA: TGTGCCAGCAGTGAAGACAGGGGGACCTACAATGAGCAGTTCTTC. J is TRBJ2-1 and V is TRBV2, with 8 positions matching TRBD1. This CDR3 contains 15 residues. After removal of 1 base from V and 2 bases from J, the junction contained 1 base not matched to a gene. CDR1 and CDR2 (germline): SNHLY, FYNNEI.

The CDR3 loop reads CASSFSLAGIYSYNEQFF. The DNA of the CDR3 is TGTGCCAGCAGCTTCTCCCTAGCGGGGATCTACTCCTACAATGAGCAGTTCTTC. This chain links TRBV11-3 with TRBJ2-1; 9 nucleotides agree with TRBD2. CDR3 length: 18 residues. V lost 3 bases and J lost 0; bases outside the gene matches: 9. The germline gives CDR1 SGHNT, CDR2 YENEEA.

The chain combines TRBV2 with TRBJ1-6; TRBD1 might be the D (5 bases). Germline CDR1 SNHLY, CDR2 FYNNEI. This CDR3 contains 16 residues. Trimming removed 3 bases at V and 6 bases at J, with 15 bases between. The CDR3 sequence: CASSETGGGSNSPLHF. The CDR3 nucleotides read TGTGCCAGCAGTGAGACTGGGGGAGGGTCTAATTCACCCCTCCACTTT.

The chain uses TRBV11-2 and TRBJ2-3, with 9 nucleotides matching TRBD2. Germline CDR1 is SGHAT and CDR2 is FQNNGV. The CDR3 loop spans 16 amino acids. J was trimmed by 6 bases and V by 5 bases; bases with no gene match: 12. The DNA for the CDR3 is TGTGCCAGCAGCACCGGGACTAGCAGTGCTTGGGATACGCAGTATTTT. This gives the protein CASSTGTSSAWDTQYF. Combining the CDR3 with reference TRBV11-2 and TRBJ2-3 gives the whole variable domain EAGVAQSPRYKIIEKRQSVAFWCNPISGHATLYWYQQILGQGPKLLIQFQNNGVVDDSQLPKDRFSAERLKGVDSTLKIQPAKLEDSAVYLCASSTGTSSAWDTQYFGPGTRLTVL.